The TCR beta chain under discussion was sequenced for a study of control samples from healthy donors and cancer patients (dated by TCRdb to the early 2020s). Trimming at the junction amounts to 3 bases on V and 6 bases on J, and the germline ends lie 8 bases apart. Including the terminal cysteine and phenylalanine, the CDR3 comprises 12 residues. Only the CDR3 region is kept as DNA, spanning 36 bases read in frame from base 1. The CDR1 and CDR2 encoded by the germline V gene (reference sequence) are LNHDA and SQIVND. Libraries were prepared through the immunoSEQ multiplex PCR assay. As stored in TCRdb, this immuneACCESS dataset retains in-frame rearrangements with V and J assigned. A fraction of the clones does not appear; measured against another copy, unresolved V genes explain less than half of the discrepancy, and the remainder lacks a known reason. The sample includes about 49,000 clones, with approximately 86% observed a single time. Approximately 2.6% of the sample is taken by the ten largest.

Comments on this clone: The clone's antigen remains unknown. No much larger clone exists at a distance of one base, and base qualities are not known.

The specimen sequenced was PBMCs. This sequence originates from a woman aged 50 to 60 with lung cancer. The sequence joins TRBV19 to TRBJ1-1; a tentative D match to TRBD1 spans 5 bases. This receptor has the CDR3 CASSMRGSEAFF. The sequence in DNA is TGTGCCAGTAGTATGCGGGGGTCTGAAGCTTTCTTT.